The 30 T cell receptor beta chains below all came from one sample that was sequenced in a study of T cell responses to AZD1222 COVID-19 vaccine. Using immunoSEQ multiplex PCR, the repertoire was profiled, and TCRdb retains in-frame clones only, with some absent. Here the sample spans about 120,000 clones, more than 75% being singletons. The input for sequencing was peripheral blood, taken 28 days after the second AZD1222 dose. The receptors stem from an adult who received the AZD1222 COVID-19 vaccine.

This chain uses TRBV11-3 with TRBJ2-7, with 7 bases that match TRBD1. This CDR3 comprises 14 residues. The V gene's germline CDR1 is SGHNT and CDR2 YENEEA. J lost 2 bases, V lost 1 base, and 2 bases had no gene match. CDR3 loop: CASSLGGTAYEQYF. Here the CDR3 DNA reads TGTGCCAGCAGCTTAGGGGGGACAGCCTACGAGCAGTACTTC.

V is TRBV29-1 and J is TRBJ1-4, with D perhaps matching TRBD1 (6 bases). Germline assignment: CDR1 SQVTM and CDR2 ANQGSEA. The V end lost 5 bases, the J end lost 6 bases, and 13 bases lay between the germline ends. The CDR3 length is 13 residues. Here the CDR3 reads CSVPLQGYEKLFF. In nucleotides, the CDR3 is TGCAGCGTTCCCCTACAGGGCTATGAAAAACTGTTTTTT.

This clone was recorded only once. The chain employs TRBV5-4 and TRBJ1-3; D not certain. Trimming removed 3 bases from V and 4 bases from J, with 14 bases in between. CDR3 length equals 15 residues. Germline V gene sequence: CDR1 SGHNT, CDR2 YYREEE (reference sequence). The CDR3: CASSSSPRPGNTIYF. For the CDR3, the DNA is TGTGCCAGCAGCTCCAGCCCACGGCCCGGAAACACCATATATTTT.

CDR3 sequence (DNA): TGTGCCAGCAGCTCTATCATACAGGGCGGAGAAAAACTGTTTTTT. Protein: CASSSIIQGGEKLFF. The chain joins TRBV5-6 to TRBJ1-4, with D tentatively TRBD1 (6 bases). V was shortened by 3 bases and J by 8 bases, with 17 bases between the two germline ends. CDR1 and CDR2 (germline): SGHDT, YYEEEE. The CDR3 consists of 15 residues.

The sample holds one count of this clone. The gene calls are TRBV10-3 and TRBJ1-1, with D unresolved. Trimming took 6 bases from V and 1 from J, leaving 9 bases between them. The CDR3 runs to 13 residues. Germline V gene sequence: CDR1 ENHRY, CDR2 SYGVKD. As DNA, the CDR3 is TGTGCCATCAGCCCTCAAGGGAACACTGAAGCTTTCTTT. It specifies CAISPQGNTEAFF.

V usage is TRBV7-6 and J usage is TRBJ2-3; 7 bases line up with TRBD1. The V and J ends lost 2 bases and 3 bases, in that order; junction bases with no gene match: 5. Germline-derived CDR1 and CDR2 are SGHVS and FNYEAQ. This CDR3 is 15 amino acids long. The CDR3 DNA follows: TGTGCCAGCAGCTTACGACAGGGTCCTACAGATACGCAGTATTTT. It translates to CASSLRQGPTDTQYF.

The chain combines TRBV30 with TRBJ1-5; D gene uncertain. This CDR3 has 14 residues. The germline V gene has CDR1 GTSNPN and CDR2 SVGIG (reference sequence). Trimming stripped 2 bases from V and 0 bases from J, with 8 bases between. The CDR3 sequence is CAWSSGLSNQPQHF. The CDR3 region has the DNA TGTGCCTGGAGTAGCGGTCTTAGCAATCAGCCCCAGCATTTT.

The CDR3 bases are TGTGCCAGCTCACCCGGGACAGGGGCTAAGTACGAGCAGTACTTC. Translation gives CASSPGTGAKYEQYF. This chain links TRBV18 with TRBJ2-7; TRBD1 matches 10 bases. CDR3 size: 15 residues. Germline V gene data show CDR1 as KGHSH and CDR2 as LQKENI. The V and J ends lost 3 bases and 4 bases, in that order; junction bases with no gene match: 6.

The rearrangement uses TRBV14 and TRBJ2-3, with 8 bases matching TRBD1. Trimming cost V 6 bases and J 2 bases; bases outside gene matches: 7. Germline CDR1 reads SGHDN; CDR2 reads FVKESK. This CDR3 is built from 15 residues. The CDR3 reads CASSLRTGITDTQYF. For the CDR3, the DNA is TGTGCCAGCAGTCTTCGGACAGGGATCACAGATACGCAGTATTTT.

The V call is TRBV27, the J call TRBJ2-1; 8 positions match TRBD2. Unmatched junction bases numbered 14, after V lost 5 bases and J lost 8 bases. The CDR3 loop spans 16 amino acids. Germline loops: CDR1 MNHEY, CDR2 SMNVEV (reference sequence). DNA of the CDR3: TGTGCCAGCAGTCACAGGGTTAGCGGGATTTCGGATGAGCAGTTCTTC. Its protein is CASSHRVSGISDEQFF.

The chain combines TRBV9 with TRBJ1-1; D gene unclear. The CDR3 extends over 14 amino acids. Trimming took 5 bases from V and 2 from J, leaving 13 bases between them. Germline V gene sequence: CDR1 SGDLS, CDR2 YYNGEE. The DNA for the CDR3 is TGTGCCAGCAGTAAGACGGTCGAAAACACTGAAGCTTTCTTT. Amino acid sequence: CASSKTVENTEAFF.

CDR3 DNA: TGTGCCAGCAGCTTAGTAGGGTACGAGGGGGCAGGGTACGAGCAGTACTTC. Amino acids: CASSLVGYEGAGYEQYF. The chain couples TRBV7-9 to TRBJ2-7; the match to TRBD1 covers 7 bases. The CDR3 consists of 17 residues. The V and J ends lost 1 base and 4 bases, in that order; junction bases with no gene match: 13. CDR1 and CDR2 (germline): SEHNR, FQNEAQ (reference sequence).

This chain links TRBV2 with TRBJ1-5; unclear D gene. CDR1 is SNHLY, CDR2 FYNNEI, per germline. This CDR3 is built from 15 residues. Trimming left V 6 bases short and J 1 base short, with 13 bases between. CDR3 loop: CASSRMSGSNQPQHF. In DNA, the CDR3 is TGTGCCAGCAGCAGGATGTCAGGCAGCAATCAGCCCCAGCATTTT. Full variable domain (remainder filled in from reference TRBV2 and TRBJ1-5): EPEVTQTPSHQVTQMGQEVILRCVPISNHLYFYWYRQILGQKVEFLVSFYNNEISEKSEIFDDQFSVERPDGSNFTLKIRSTKLEDSAMYFCASSRMSGSNQPQHFGDGTRLSIL.

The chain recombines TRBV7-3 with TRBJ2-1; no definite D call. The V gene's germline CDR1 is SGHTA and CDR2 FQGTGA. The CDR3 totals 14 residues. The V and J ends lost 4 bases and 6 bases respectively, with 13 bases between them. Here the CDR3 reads CASSSPLRGNEQFF. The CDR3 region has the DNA TGTGCCAGCAGCTCCCCGCTCCGAGGCAATGAGCAGTTCTTC.

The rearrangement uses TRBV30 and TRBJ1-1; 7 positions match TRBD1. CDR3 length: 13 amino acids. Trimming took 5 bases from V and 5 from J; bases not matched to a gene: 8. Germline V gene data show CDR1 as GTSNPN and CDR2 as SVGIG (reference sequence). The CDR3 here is CAWGRGPGTEAFF. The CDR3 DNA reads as TGTGCCTGGGGAAGGGGGCCGGGGACTGAAGCTTTCTTT.

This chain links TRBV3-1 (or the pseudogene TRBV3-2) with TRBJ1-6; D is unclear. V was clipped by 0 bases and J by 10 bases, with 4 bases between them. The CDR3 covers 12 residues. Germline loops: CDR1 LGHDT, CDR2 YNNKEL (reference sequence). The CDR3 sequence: CASSQEWSPLHF. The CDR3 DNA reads TGTGCCAGCAGCCAAGAATGGTCACCCCTCCACTTT.

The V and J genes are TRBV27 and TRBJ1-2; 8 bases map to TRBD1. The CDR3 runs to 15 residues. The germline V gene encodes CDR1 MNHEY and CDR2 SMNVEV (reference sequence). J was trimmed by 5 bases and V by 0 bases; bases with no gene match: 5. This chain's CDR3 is CASSLSAGGLYGYTF. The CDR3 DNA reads TGTGCCAGCAGTTTATCAGCAGGGGGCCTGTATGGCTACACCTTC.

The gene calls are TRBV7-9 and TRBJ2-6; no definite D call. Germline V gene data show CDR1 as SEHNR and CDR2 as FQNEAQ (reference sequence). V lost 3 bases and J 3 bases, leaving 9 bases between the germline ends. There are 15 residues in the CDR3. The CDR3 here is CASSFSLSGANVLTF. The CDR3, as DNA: TGTGCCAGCAGCTTCAGCCTTAGTGGGGCCAACGTCCTGACTTTC.

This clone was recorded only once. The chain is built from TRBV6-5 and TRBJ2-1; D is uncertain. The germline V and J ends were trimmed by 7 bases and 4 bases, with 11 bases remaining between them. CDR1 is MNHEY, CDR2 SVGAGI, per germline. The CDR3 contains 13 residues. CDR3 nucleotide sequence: TGTGCCAGCATGTGGGGTACTTACAATGAGCAGTTCTTC. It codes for CASMWGTYNEQFF.

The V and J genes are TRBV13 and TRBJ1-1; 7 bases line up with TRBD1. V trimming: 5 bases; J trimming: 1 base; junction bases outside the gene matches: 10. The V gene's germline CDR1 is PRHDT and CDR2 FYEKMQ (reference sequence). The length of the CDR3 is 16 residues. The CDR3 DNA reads TGTGCCAGCAGCGAGCCGAATCACAGGGGGAACACTGAAGCTTTCTTT. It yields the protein CASSEPNHRGNTEAFF.

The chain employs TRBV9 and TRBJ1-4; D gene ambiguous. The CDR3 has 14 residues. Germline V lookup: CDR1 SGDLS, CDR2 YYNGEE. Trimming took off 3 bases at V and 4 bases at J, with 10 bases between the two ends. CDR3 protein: CASSAMVGNEKLFF. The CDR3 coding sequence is TGTGCCAGCAGCGCGATGGTGGGTAATGAAAAACTGTTTTTT.

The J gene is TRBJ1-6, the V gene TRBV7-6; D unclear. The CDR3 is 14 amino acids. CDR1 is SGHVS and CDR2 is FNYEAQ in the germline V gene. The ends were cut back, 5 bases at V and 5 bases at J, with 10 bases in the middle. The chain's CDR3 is CASSSRADNSPLHF. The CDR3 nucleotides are TGTGCCAGCAGCAGCCGGGCCGATAATTCACCCCTCCACTTT.

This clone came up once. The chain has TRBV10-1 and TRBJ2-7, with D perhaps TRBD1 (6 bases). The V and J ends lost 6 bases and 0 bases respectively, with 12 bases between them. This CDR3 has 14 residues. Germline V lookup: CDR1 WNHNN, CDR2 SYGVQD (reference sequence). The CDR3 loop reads CASRSGTTSYEQYF. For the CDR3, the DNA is TGCGCCAGCAGGTCCGGGACAACCTCCTACGAGCAGTACTTC.

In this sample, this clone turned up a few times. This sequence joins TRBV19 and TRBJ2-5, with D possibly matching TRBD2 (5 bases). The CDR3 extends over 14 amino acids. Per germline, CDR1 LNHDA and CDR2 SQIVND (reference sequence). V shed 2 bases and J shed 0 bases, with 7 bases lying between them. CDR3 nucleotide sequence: TGTGCCAGTAGTATAACGAGGGACCAAGAGACCCAGTACTTC. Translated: CASSITRDQETQYF. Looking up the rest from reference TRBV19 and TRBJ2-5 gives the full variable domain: DGGITQSPKYLFRKEGQNVTLSCEQNLNHDAMYWYRQDPGQGLRLIYYSQIVNDFQKGDIAEGYSVSREKKESFPLTVTSAQKNPTAFYLCASSITRDQETQYFGPGTRLLVL.

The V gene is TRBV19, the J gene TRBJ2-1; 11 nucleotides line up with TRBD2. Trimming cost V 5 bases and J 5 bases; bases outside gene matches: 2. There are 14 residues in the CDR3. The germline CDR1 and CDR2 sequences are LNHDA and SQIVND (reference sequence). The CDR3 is CASSLAGGDNEQFF. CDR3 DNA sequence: TGTGCCAGTAGTCTAGCGGGAGGTGACAATGAGCAGTTCTTC.

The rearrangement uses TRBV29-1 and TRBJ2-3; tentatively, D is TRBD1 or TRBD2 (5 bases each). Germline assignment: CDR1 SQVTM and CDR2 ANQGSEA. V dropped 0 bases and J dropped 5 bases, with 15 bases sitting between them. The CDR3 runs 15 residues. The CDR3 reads CSVEEPRGALDTQYF. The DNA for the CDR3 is TGCAGCGTTGAAGAGCCAAGAGGGGCATTAGATACGCAGTATTTT.

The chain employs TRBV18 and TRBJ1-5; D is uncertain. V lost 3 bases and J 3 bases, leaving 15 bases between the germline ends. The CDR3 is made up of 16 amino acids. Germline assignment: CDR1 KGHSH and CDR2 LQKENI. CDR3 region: CASSPQPGINNQPQHF. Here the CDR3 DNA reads TGTGCCAGCTCACCGCAGCCTGGGATAAACAATCAGCCCCAGCATTTT.

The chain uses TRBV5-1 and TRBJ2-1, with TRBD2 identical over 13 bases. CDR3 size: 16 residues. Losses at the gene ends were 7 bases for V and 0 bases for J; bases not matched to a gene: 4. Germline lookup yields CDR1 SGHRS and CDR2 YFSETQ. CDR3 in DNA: TGCGCCAGCTCGGGACTAGCGGGGAGCTCCTACAATGAGCAGTTCTTC. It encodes CASSGLAGSSYNEQFF.

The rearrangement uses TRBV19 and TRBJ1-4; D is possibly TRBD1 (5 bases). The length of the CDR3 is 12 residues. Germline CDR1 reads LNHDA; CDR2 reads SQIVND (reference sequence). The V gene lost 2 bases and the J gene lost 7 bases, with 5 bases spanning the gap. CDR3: CASSIRGEKLFF. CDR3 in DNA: TGTGCCAGTAGTATAAGGGGTGAAAAACTGTTTTTT. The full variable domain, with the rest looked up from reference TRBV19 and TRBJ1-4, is DGGITQSPKYLFRKEGQNVTLSCEQNLNHDAMYWYRQDPGQGLRLIYYSQIVNDFQKGDIAEGYSVSREKKESFPLTVTSAQKNPTAFYLCASSIRGEKLFFGSGTQLSVL.

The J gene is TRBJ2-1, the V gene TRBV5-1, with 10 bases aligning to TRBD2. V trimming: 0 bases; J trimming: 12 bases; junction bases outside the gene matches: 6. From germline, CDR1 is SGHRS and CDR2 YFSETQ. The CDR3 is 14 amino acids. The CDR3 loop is CASSLGSSGSTQFF. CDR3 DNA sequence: TGCGCCAGCAGCTTGGGGTCTAGCGGGAGTACGCAGTTCTTC. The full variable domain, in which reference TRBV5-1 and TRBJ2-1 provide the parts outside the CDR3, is KAGVTQTPRYLIKTRGQQVTLSCSPISGHRSVSWYQQTPGQGLQFLFEYFSETQRNKGNFPGRFSGRQFSNSRSEMNVSTLELGDSALYLCASSLGSSGSTQFFGPGTRLTVL.